The 29 T cell receptor beta chains reported below all come from one sample, sequenced in a study of OX40 agonist ivuxolimab in advanced cancers. The library came from the immunoSEQ multiplex PCR assay. The immuneACCESS repertoire file appears here via TCRdb, limited to in-frame rearrangements. These files lack a portion of the clones; in checked studies, under half of the deficit traces to unresolved V genes, and the cause of the others is not known. The sample profile shows tens of thousands of clones; roughly 78% of them were found once. Roughly 5.4% of the sample belongs to the ten largest clones. The sample in question was CD4+ or CD8+ T cells sorted from blood, obtained in a trial of the OX40 agonist ivuxolimab. The source of these receptors is an adult with an advanced solid tumor such as melanoma, head and neck, liver or kidney cancer.

V and J are TRBV5-1 and TRBJ1-2; tentative D call: TRBD1 (5 bases). The CDR3 length is 13 residues. Germline loops: CDR1 SGHRS, CDR2 YFSETQ. Trimming shortened V by 0 bases and J by 7 bases, and 10 bases separated the two germline ends. This CDR3 reads CASSLGGDGGYTF. CDR3 sequence (DNA): TGCGCCAGCAGCTTGGGAGGGGATGGTGGCTACACCTTC.

The chain has TRBV5-1 and TRBJ2-1; weak D call: TRBD1 (5 bases). Trimming stripped 3 bases from V and 8 bases from J, with 15 bases between. The CDR3 spans 14 residues. CDR1 and CDR2 (germline): SGHRS, YFSETQ. The CDR3 protein is CASSYTRVFDEQFF. The DNA for the CDR3 is TGCGCCAGCAGCTATACCAGGGTCTTCGATGAGCAGTTCTTC.

The chain carries TRBV11-2 and TRBJ2-4; unclear D gene. The CDR3 spans 16 residues. Trimming shortened V by 0 bases and J by 0 bases, and 9 bases separated the two germline ends. Germline values: CDR1 SGHAT, CDR2 FQNNGV. Here the CDR3 DNA reads TGTGCCAGCAGCTTAGACGTCGGAGTAGCCAAAAACATTCAGTACTTC. Protein product: CASSLDVGVAKNIQYF.

V usage is TRBV18 and J usage is TRBJ2-7; D may be TRBD2 (6 bases). Trimming left V 1 base short and J 1 base short, with 11 bases between. This CDR3 is built from 15 residues. From germline, CDR1 is KGHSH and CDR2 LQKENI. The CDR3 nucleotides read TGTGCCAGCTCACCACGTGGAGGGGATTCCTACGAGCAGTACTTC. Translated: CASSPRGGDSYEQYF.

This sequence joins TRBV5-4 and TRBJ1-5, with D tentatively TRBD1 (6 bases). The CDR3 totals 14 residues. Germline CDR1 reads SGHNT; CDR2 reads YYREEE (reference sequence). The V and J ends lost 4 bases and 3 bases respectively, with 11 bases between them. The CDR3 reads CASSVQGLNQPQHF. The CDR3 DNA reads as TGTGCCAGCAGCGTACAGGGACTCAATCAGCCCCAGCATTTT.

The rearrangement links TRBV19 to TRBJ2-5; TRBD1 or TRBD2 may be the D gene (5 bases each). TRBJ2-7 matches the DNA end more closely, so the J call is doubtful. The CDR3 contains 15 residues. Germline lookup yields CDR1 LNHDA and CDR2 SQIVND (reference sequence). The DNA for the CDR3 is TGTGCCAGTAGTTCCCGAGGGACGGTCTCCTACGAGCAGTACTTC. Protein sequence: CASSSRGTVSYEQYF.

This chain links TRBV6-5 with TRBJ2-2, with no clear D. Trimming took 2 bases from V and 0 from J, leaving 4 bases between them. This CDR3 is 14 amino acids long. Germline CDR1 and CDR2: MNHEY and SVGAGI. The CDR3, as DNA: TGTGCCAGCAGTTACAATCCGAACACCGGGGAGCTGTTTTTT. Its protein product is CASSYNPNTGELFF.

The chain combines TRBV7-8 with TRBJ1-1; D unresolved. The CDR3 has 16 residues. Germline V gene data show CDR1 as SGHVS and CDR2 as FQNEAQ. Trimming left V 2 bases short and J 6 bases short, with 19 bases between. The CDR3 DNA follows: TGTGCCAGCAGCTTACAAGGCCCCAATTCCTGGGCTGAAGCTTTCTTT. This translates into CASSLQGPNSWAEAFF.

The chain carries TRBV5-6 and TRBJ1-1, with 7 bases fitting TRBD1. After removal of 0 bases from V and 3 bases from J, the junction contained 8 bases not matched to a gene. CDR3 size: 16 residues. Germline values: CDR1 SGHDT, CDR2 YYEEEE. DNA of the CDR3: TGTGCCAGCAGCTTGGGGTTGGGACAGTGGGACACTGAAGCTTTCTTT. It encodes CASSLGLGQWDTEAFF.

The rearrangement joins TRBV18 to TRBJ1-5; no reliable D call. This CDR3 is built from 14 residues. Germline values: CDR1 KGHSH, CDR2 LQKENI. Trimming took 6 bases from V and 0 from J, leaving 9 bases between them. CDR3 sequence: CASSLDISNQPQHF. DNA for the CDR3: TGTGCCAGCTCGCTTGACATTAGCAATCAGCCCCAGCATTTT.

In this sample, this clone turned up once. The chain combines TRBV2 with TRBJ2-2, with a possible D match to TRBD1 (6 bases). Germline lookup yields CDR1 SNHLY and CDR2 FYNNEI. The CDR3 length is 17 residues. Trimming left V 5 bases short and J 5 bases short, with 21 bases between. CDR3 region: CASSSTGTPSGTGELFF. The CDR3 bases are TGTGCCAGCAGTAGCACCGGGACACCCTCTGGAACCGGGGAGCTGTTTTTT.

The CDR3 DNA is TGTGCCAGCAGCTCTACACTAAATCAGCCCCAGCATTTT. This sequence encodes CASSSTLNQPQHF. The rearrangement uses TRBV7-2 and TRBJ1-5; D uncertain. Looked up from germline, CDR1 is SGHTA and CDR2 is FQGNSA. The CDR3 has 13 amino acids. Trimming removed 4 bases at V and 4 bases at J, with 8 bases between.

CDR3 DNA sequence: TGTGCTAGTGGTTCGGGACAGGGGGTCTACGAGCAGTACTTC. It specifies CASGSGQGVYEQYF. This chain links TRBV12-5 with TRBJ2-7, with 11 positions matching TRBD1. Germline assignment: CDR1 LGHNT and CDR2 FRNRAP. J was trimmed by 3 bases and V by 4 bases; bases with no gene match: 2. CDR3 length: 14 amino acids.

The chain couples TRBV27 to TRBJ1-5, with a possible D match to TRBD1 (5 bases). V was trimmed by 0 bases and J by 9 bases, leaving 12 bases between them. The CDR3 covers 14 residues. From germline, CDR1 is MNHEY and CDR2 SMNVEV (reference sequence). CDR3 in DNA: TGTGCCAGCAGTTTATCGGGGCAGGTCATGCCCCAGCATTTT. Translation gives CASSLSGQVMPQHF.

This chain uses TRBV6-6 with TRBJ1-3; 7 bases are shared with TRBD1. CDR3 length equals 16 residues. CDR1 and CDR2 (germline): MNHNY, SVGAGI (reference sequence). V trimming: 2 bases; J trimming: 1 base; junction bases outside the gene matches: 5. CDR3 coding DNA: TGTGCCAGCAGTTACGGGGGGACAGTTTCTGGAAACACCATATATTTT. It yields the protein CASSYGGTVSGNTIYF.

CDR3: CASSSENIQYF. In DNA, the CDR3 is TGTGCCAGCAGTTCAGAAAACATTCAGTACTTC. V usage is TRBV28 and J usage is TRBJ2-4; no definite D call. The CDR3 sequence is 11 residues long. V lost 4 bases and J lost 5, with 3 bases in between. Germline V lookup: CDR1 MDHEN, CDR2 SYDVKM.

The rearrangement links TRBV11-2 to TRBJ1-3; D is unresolved. V lost 5 bases, J lost 0 bases, and 8 bases lay in between. CDR3 length: 14 amino acids. The germline gives CDR1 SGHAT, CDR2 FQNNGV. CDR3 coding DNA: TGTGCCAGCAGCCCCTCGTTCTCTGGAAACACCATATATTTT. Translating it yields CASSPSFSGNTIYF.

This clone turned up a few times. J is TRBJ1-1 and V is TRBV9, with D possibly matching TRBD1 (5 bases). V was clipped by 0 bases and J by 9 bases, with 9 bases between them. This CDR3 is built from 12 residues. Germline V gene data show CDR1 as SGDLS and CDR2 as YYNGEE. The CDR3 is CASSVVKDKAFF. CDR3 DNA: TGTGCCAGCAGCGTAGTGAAGGACAAAGCTTTCTTT.

This chain joins TRBV15 and TRBJ2-3; 7 nucleotides line up with TRBD1. The CDR3 is 17 amino acids. Germline lookup yields CDR1 LNHNV and CDR2 YYDKDF (reference sequence). V dropped 4 bases and J dropped 2; count of bases not matched to a gene: 12. CDR3 residues: CATSIQMTGSDTDTQYF. The CDR3 nucleotides are TGTGCCACCAGCATACAGATGACAGGGTCCGACACAGATACGCAGTATTTT.

This chain links TRBV5-4 with TRBJ2-1; D is possibly TRBD1 or TRBD2 (6 bases each). The germline V and J ends were trimmed by 1 base and 12 bases, with 14 bases remaining between them. CDR1 and CDR2 (germline): SGHNT, YYREEE (reference sequence). This CDR3 spans 13 amino acids. The CDR3, as DNA: TGTGCCAGCAGCTTGTCGGGGGCTATCGGGCAGTTCTTC. As protein: CASSLSGAIGQFF.

This rearrangement joins TRBV7-9 to TRBJ2-5, with D perhaps matching TRBD1 or TRBD2 (5 bases each). The CDR3 has 14 amino acids. Trimming cost V 0 bases and J 0 bases, with 5 bases left between them. CDR1 and CDR2 from the germline V gene are SEHNR and FQNEAQ (reference sequence). Written as DNA, the CDR3 is TGTGCCAGCAGCTTAGCGGGACACCAAGAGACCCAGTACTTC. Amino acids: CASSLAGHQETQYF.

The rearrangement uses TRBV19 and TRBJ1-4, with D maybe TRBD1 (5 bases). Germline V gene data show CDR1 as LNHDA and CDR2 as SQIVND (reference sequence). The CDR3 sequence is 15 residues long. Between the trimmed V and J ends, which lost 7 bases and 5 bases, there was a span of 17 bases. In nucleotides, the CDR3 is TGTGCCAGTATGCGCCTAGGGGAAGAGAATGAAAAACTGTTTTTT. As protein: CASMRLGEENEKLFF.

The V call is TRBV5-4, the J call TRBJ1-2, with D possibly TRBD1 on 5 matching bases. This CDR3 contains 16 residues. V gave up 4 bases and J gave up 4 bases, with 20 bases separating them. CDR1 and CDR2 from the germline V gene are SGHNT and YYREEE (reference sequence). Written as DNA, the CDR3 is TGTGCCAGCAGCCAAGAGGGGTCTCTTCCGAGCTATGGCTACACCTTC. The encoded protein is CASSQEGSLPSYGYTF.

This chain uses TRBV28 with TRBJ1-1; 12 nucleotides align to TRBD1. Germline CDR1 and CDR2: MDHEN and SYDVKM. V gave up 5 bases and J gave up 3 bases; unmatched junction bases: 4. This CDR3 has 15 residues. The CDR3 DNA sequence: TGTGCCAGCAGTAGGGACAGGGGGCCTTACACTGAAGCTTTCTTT. This gives the protein CASSRDRGPYTEAFF. The full variable domain, completed using reference TRBV28 and TRBJ1-1, is DVKVTQSSRYLVKRTGEKVFLECVQDMDHENMFWYRQDPGLGLRLIYFSYDVKMKEKGDIPEGYSVSREKKERFSLILESASTNQTSMYLCASSRDRGPYTEAFFGQGTRLTVV.

This rearrangement joins TRBV5-1 to TRBJ2-2; 8 bases agree with TRBD2. This CDR3 contains 15 residues. Germline values: CDR1 SGHRS, CDR2 YFSETQ. V trimming: 1 base; J trimming: 5 bases; junction bases outside the gene matches: 4. Written as DNA, the CDR3 is TGCGCCAGCAGCTTGCTAGCGGGCACAACCGGGGAGCTGTTTTTT. It yields the protein CASSLLAGTTGELFF.

The rearrangement uses TRBV2 and TRBJ2-3; a possible D gene is TRBD1 (6 bases). Germline CDR1 is SNHLY and CDR2 is FYNNEI. The germline V and J ends were trimmed by 3 bases and 0 bases, with 7 bases remaining between them. CDR3 length equals 14 residues. CDR3 nucleotides: TGTGCCAGCAGTGACAGGGGTAGCACAGATACGCAGTATTTT. It encodes CASSDRGSTDTQYF.

The gene calls are TRBV10-3 and TRBJ1-2; D perhaps matches TRBD1 (5 bases). Trimming shortened V by 4 bases and J by 7 bases, and 7 bases separated the two germline ends. From germline, CDR1 is ENHRY and CDR2 SYGVKD. The CDR3 extends over 11 amino acids. The CDR3 region has the DNA TGTGCCATCAGTGGGGGCACTGGCTACACCTTC. Translating gives CAISGGTGYTF.

V usage is TRBV7-3 and J usage is TRBJ2-1; 10 bases map to TRBD2. This CDR3 spans 14 amino acids. V shed 5 bases and J 8 bases; nucleotides not matched to a gene: 6. Looked up from germline, CDR1 is SGHTA and CDR2 is FQGTGA. CDR3 in DNA: TGTGCCAGCAGCCCGGGACTAGCGTTGGATGAGCAGTTCTTC. As protein: CASSPGLALDEQFF.

The chain links TRBV11-2 to TRBJ1-3; D not certain. CDR3 length: 12 residues. V lost 0 bases and J lost 9, with 6 bases in between. Per germline, CDR1 SGHAT and CDR2 FQNNGV. CDR3 region: CASSLERVTIYF. The DNA for the CDR3 is TGTGCCAGCAGCTTAGAACGGGTCACCATATATTTT.